This section outlines one T cell receptor beta chain sequence together with its context. One junction end disagrees with the germline gene, perhaps due to a read error. An expansion of CD8+CD57+ cells by flow cytometry had been shown in patients chosen for sequencing. In all patients, the disease was severe acquired aplastic anemia. The data are from a study of CD8+CD57+ T cells in acquired aplastic anemia. Study overall: Mean yield of DNA from sorted CD4+ and CD8+ cells was about 3.2 ug.

The TCR beta profiling, which covered VDJ combination and CDR3 sequence, was carried out using genomic DNA as the template. From the reads, TCRdb called clonotypes with MiXCR, one entry per CDR3 protein. The sample lists roughly 500,000 distinct CDR3 sequences; over 25% were seen once. The CDR3 is 18 residues long. The germline CDR1 and CDR2 sequences are MNHEY and SMNVEV (reference sequence). The specimen was sorted CD4+, CD8+, or CD8+CD57+ T cells (not recorded which) from PBMCs. This sequence was found in a human donor with aplastic anemia. The chain recombines TRBV27 with TRBJ1-5; 8 nucleotides match TRBD1. DNA of the CDR3: TGTGCCAACAGTTTGTCCGGGACAGGCTACCGTAGCAATCAGCCCCAGCATTTT. Protein: CANSLSGTGYRSNQPQHF.